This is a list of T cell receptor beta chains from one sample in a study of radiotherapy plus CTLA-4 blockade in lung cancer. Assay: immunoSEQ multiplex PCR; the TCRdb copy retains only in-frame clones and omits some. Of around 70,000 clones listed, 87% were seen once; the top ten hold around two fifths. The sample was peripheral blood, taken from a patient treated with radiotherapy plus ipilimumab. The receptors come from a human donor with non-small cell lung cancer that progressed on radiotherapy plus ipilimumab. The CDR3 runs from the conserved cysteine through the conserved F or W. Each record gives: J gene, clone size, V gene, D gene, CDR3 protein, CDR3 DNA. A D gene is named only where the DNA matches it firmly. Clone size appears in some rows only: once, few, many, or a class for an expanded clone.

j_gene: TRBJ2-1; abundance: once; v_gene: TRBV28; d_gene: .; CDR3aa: CASSKTQRAEQFF; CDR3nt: TGTGCCAGCAGCAAAACCCAACGCGCTGAGCAGTTCTTC
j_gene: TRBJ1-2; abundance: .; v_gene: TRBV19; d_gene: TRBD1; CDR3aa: CASSIEGQLIYGYTF; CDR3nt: TGTGCCAGTAGTATAGAGGGACAGCTGATCTATGGCTACACCTTC
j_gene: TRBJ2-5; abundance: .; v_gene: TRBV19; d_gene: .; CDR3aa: CASSIRGDYQETQYF; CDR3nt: TGTGCCAGTAGTATAAGAGGGGACTACCAAGAGACCCAGTACTTC
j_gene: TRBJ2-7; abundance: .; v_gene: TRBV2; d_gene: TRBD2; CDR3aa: CASRGLADSYEQYF; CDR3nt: TGTGCCAGCAGGGGACTAGCGGACTCCTACGAGCAGTACTTC
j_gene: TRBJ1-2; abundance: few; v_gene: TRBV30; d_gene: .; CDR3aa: CAWTDWGNYGYTF; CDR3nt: TGTGCCTGGACGGATTGGGGGAACTATGGCTACACCTTC
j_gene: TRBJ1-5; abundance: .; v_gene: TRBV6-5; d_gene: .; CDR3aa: CASKVGGVGNQPQHF; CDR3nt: TGTGCCAGCAAGGTTGGGGGCGTCGGCAATCAGCCCCAGCATTTT
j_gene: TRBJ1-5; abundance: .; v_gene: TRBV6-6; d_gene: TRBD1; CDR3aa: CASTGAGYNQPQHF; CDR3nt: TGTGCCAGTACAGGGGCCGGATACAATCAGCCCCAGCATTTT
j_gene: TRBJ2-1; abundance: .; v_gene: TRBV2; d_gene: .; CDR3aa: CASSDGGAQFF; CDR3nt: TGTGCCAGCAGTGATGGGGGGGCGCAGTTCTTC
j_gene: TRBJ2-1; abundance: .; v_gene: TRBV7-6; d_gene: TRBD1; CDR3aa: CASSAPGGLGNEQFF; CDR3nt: TGTGCCAGCAGCGCCCCAGGGGGCTTAGGCAATGAGCAGTTCTTC
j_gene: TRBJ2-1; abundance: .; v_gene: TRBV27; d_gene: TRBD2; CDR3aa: CASRLAGGTEQFF; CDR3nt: TGTGCCAGCAGGCTAGCGGGAGGGACTGAGCAGTTCTTC
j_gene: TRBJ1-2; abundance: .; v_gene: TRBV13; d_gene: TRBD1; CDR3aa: CASSSYRTGQTF; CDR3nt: TGTGCCAGCAGTTCGTACCGAACGGGACAGACCTTC
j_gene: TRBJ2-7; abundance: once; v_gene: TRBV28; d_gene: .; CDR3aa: CASSLSLTRGEQYF; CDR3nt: TGTGCCAGCAGTTTATCCCTCACTAGGGGCGAGCAGTACTTC
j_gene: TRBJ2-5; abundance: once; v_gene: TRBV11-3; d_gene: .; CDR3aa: CASSSGLDQETQYF; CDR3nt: TGTGCCAGCAGTAGTGGGCTTGATCAAGAGACCCAGTACTTC
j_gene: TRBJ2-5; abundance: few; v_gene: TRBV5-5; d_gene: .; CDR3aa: CASSLGIQETQYF; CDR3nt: TGTGCCAGCAGCTTGGGGATCCAAGAGACCCAGTACTTC
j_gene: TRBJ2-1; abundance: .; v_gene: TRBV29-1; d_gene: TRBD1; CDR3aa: CSGDRGIVNEQFF; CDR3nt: TGCAGCGGGGACAGGGGAATTGTCAATGAGCAGTTCTTC
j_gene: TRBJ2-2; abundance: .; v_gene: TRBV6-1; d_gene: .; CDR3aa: CASSDDLYTTGELFF; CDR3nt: TGTGCCAGCAGTGATGACCTCTATACTACCGGGGAGCTGTTTTTT
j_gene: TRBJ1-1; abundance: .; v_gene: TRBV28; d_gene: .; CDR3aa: CASSESGVGTEAFF; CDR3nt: TGTGCCAGCAGTGAATCAGGGGTGGGAACTGAAGCTTTCTTT
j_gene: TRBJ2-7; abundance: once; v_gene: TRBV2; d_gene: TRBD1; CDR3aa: CASKETGGEYEQYF; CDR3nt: TGTGCCAGCAAGGAGACAGGGGGAGAGTACGAGCAGTACTTC
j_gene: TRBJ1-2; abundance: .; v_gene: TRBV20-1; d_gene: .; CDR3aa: CSARGGHGYTF; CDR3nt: TGCAGTGCTAGGGGGGGGCATGGCTACACCTTC
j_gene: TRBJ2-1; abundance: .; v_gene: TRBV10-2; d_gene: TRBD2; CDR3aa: CASKLAGLHEQFF; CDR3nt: TGCGCCAGCAAACTAGCGGGACTTCATGAGCAGTTCTTC
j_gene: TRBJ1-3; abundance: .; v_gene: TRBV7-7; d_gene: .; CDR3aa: CASSPSGGLVGNTIYF; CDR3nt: TGTGCTAGCAGCCCCTCGGGGGGGTTGGTCGGAAACACCATATATTTT
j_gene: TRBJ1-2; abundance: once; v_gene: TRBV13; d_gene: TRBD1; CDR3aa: CASSLDRGGYTF; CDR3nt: TGTGCCAGCAGCTTAGACAGGGGTGGCTACACCTTC
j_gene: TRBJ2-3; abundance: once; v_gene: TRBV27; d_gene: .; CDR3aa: CASSSSSTDTQYF; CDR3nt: TGTGCCAGCAGTTCCTCTAGCACAGATACGCAGTATTTT
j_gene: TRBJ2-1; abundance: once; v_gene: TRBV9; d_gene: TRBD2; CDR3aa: CASSPESGRAWSEQFF; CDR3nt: TGTGCCAGCAGCCCGGAGAGCGGGAGGGCCTGGAGTGAGCAGTTCTTC
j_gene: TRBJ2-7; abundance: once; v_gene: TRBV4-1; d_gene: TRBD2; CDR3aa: CASSQEGGRRVGEQYF; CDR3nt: TGCGCCAGCAGCCAAGAGGGCGGGAGGCGGGTGGGAGAGCAGTACTTC
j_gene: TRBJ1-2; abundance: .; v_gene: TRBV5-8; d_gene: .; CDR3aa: CASSPTRGYDGYTF; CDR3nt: TGTGCCAGCAGCCCAACCAGGGGTTACGATGGCTACACCTTC
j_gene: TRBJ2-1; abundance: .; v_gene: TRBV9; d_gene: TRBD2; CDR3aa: CASSGEGLAYLDEQFF; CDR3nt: TGTGCCAGCAGCGGCGAGGGACTAGCGTATTTGGATGAGCAGTTCTTC
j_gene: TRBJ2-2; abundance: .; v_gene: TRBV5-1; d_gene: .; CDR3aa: CASSLLVIANTGELFF; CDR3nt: TGCGCCAGCAGCCTTCTAGTGATCGCGAACACCGGGGAGCTGTTTTTT
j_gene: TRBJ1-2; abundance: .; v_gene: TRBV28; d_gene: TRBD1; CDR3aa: CASSHVNRGQYGYTF; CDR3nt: TGTGCCAGCAGTCATGTCAACAGGGGGCAATACGGCTACACCTTC
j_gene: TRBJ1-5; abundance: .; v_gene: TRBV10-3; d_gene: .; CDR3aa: CAISESRENQPQHF; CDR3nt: TGTGCCATCAGTGAGTCAAGGGAGAACCAGCCCCAGCATTTT
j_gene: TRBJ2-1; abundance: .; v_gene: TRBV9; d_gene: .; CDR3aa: CASSPSGTHNEQFF; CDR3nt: TGTGCCAGCAGCCCATCCGGGACCCACAATGAGCAGTTCTTC
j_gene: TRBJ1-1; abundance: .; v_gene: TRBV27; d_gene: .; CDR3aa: CASSLSGSAEAFF; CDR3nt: TGTGCCAGCAGTTTATCCGGGAGCGCTGAAGCTTTCTTT
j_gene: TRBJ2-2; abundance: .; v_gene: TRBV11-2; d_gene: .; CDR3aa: CASSLVLAKAGELFF; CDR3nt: TGTGCCAGCAGCTTAGTCCTAGCAAAGGCCGGGGAGCTGTTTTTT
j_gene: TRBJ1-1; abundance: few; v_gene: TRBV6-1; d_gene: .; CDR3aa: CASNHRANTEAFF; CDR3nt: TGTGCCAGCAATCACAGGGCGAACACTGAAGCTTTCTTT
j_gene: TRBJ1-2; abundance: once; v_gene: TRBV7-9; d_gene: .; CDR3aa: CASSYDGNYGYTF; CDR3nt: TGTGCCAGCAGCTATGACGGCAACTATGGCTACACCTTC
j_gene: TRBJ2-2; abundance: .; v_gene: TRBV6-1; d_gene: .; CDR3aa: CASSVGNTGELFF; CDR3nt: TGTGCCAGCAGTGTAGGGAACACCGGGGAGCTGTTTTTT
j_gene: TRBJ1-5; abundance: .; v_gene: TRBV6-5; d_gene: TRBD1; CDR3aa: CASSTGQGRQPQHF; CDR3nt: TGTGCCAGCAGTACCGGACAGGGCCGCCAGCCCCAGCATTTT
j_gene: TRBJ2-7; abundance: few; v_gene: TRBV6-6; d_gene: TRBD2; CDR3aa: CASSQGTSGYEQYF; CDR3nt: TGTGCCAGCAGTCAAGGGACTAGCGGCTACGAGCAGTACTTC
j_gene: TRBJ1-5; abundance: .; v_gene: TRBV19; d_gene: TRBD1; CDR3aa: CASSSDRGPYQPQHF; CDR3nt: TGTGCCAGTAGTAGCGACAGGGGGCCCTATCAGCCCCAGCATTTT
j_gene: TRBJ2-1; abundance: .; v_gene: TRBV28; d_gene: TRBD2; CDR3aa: CASTPLAGAAEQFF; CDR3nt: TGTGCCAGCACCCCCCTAGCGGGAGCGGCTGAGCAGTTCTTC
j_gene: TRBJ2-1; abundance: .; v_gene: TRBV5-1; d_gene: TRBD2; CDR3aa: CASSPLGGGRDEQFF; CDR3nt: TGCGCCAGCAGCCCGCTGGGCGGGGGGCGGGATGAGCAGTTCTTC
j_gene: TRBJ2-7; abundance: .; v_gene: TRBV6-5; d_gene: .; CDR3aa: CASSYSRVTLAYEQYF; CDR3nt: TGTGCCAGCAGTTACTCGAGAGTTACTCTCGCCTACGAGCAGTACTTC
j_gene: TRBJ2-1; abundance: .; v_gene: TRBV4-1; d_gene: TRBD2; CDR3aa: CASSQESAMVAGNNNEQFF; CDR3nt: TGCGCCAGCAGCCAAGAATCGGCTATGGTAGCGGGAAATAACAATGAGCAGTTCTTC
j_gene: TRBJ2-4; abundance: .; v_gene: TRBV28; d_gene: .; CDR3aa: CASSPGASAPAGNIQYF; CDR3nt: TGTGCCAGCAGTCCAGGGGCCTCAGCGCCCGCCGGGAACATTCAGTACTTC
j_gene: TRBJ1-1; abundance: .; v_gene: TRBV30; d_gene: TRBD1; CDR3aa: CALKTGYTEAFF; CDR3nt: TGTGCCTTAAAGACAGGGTACACTGAAGCTTTCTTT
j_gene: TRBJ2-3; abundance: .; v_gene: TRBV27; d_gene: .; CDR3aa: CASSFTGTKQYF; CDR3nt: TGTGCCAGCAGTTTCACCGGGACCAAGCAGTATTTT
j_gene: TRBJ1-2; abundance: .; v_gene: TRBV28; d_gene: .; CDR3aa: CASRQGGANYGYTF; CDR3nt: TGTGCCAGCAGACAAGGGGGGGCTAACTATGGCTACACCTTC
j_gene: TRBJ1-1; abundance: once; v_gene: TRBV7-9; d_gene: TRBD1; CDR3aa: CASRSGTGVSTEAFF; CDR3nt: TGTGCCAGCAGATCCGGGACAGGCGTTAGCACTGAAGCTTTCTTT
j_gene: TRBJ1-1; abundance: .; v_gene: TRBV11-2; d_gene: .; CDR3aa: CASSSQNTEAFF; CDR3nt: TGTGCCAGCAGCTCACAGAACACTGAAGCTTTCTTT
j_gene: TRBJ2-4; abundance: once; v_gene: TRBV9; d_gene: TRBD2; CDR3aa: CASSVRASGRDIQYF; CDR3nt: TGTGCCAGCAGCGTAAGGGCTAGCGGGAGGGACATTCAGTACTTC
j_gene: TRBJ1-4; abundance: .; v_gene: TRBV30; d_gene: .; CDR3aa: CAWSVQLEGPWPLFF; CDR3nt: TGTGCCTGGAGTGTACAATTGGAGGGCCCCTGGCCTCTGTTTTTT